Included here is one TCR beta chain sequence, with context. Germline V gives CDR1 SEHNR, CDR2 FQNEAQ (reference sequence). The CDR3 covers 14 residues. The ends lost 0 bases at V and 5 bases at J; junction bases unmatched: 0. The sample is drawn from a study of blood T cell repertoires in COVID-19. About the research overall: Material from acute and convalescent COVID-19 was sourced from the United States, Italy and Spain. PBMCs, B-cell-depleted T cells, or T cells provided the cDNA or gDNA that made up the material.

Source study methods: Estimates of nucleated cell counts were drawn from the amplification of reference gene primers. Data came from immunoSEQ multiplex PCR; TCRdb stores just in-frame clones and leaves some out. That table supplies the V and J calls and clone size; D and trimming were determined from the DNA. The sample has roughly 200,000 clones; around 85% are singletons. Sequenced material: peripheral blood. This sequence joins TRBV7-9 and TRBJ2-1; 8 bases are shared with TRBD2. This TCR was sampled from a woman aged 60-70 years with acute or convalescent COVID-19. The CDR3 DNA sequence: TGTGCCAGCAGCTTAGCTAGCGGGGACAATGAGCAGTTCTTC. Translated: CASSLASGDNEQFF.